This T cell receptor beta chain was found in a study of blood T cell repertoires in COVID-19. The table came from immunoSEQ multiplex PCR; TCRdb's copy has only in-frame clones and leaves some out. The sample shows some 78,000 clones, around 86% of them seen only once. Trimming took 6 bases from V and 9 from J; bases not matched to a gene: 8. CDR1 MNHEY and CDR2 SVGAGI come from the germline V gene. The CDR3 runs to 13 residues. Sequences were obtained from peripheral blood. The chain couples TRBV6-5 to TRBJ2-1, with 7 nucleotides matching TRBD2. The clonotype originates from a man aged 50-59 years with active or convalescent COVID-19. Here the CDR3 reads CASRPSGGGEQFF. CDR3 DNA: TGTGCCAGCAGGCCCTCGGGGGGAGGTGAGCAGTTCTTC.